Reported below is one T cell receptor (beta chain). This CDR3 is built from 17 residues. Assay used: immunoSEQ multiplex PCR; TCRdb lists only in-frame clones, some missing. The sample yields tens of thousands of clones, over 75% seen once. These data come from a study of OX40 agonist ivuxolimab in advanced cancers. About the research overall: Given to patients was ivuxolimab, an agonistic anti-OX40 (CD134) antibody. Enrolled patients in dose escalation had cancers that were hepatocellular carcinoma, melanoma, renal cell or head and neck cancer. Anti-PD-1, anti-PD-L1 or anti-CTLA-4 therapy given earlier was allowed, and 30% to 45% had some.

The source was CD4+ or CD8+ T cells sorted from blood, collected in a trial of the OX40 agonist ivuxolimab. The rearrangement uses TRBV21-1 and TRBJ2-5; TRBD1 reflects the table's D call only, with no check against the DNA. TRBV21-1 is given as a pseudogene. The sequence came from an adult with an advanced solid tumor such as melanoma, head and neck, liver or kidney cancer. CDR3 in DNA: TGTGCCAGCAGCAAGCCTAACGCCAGGGAATCTTGTGAGACCCAGTACTTC. As protein: CASSKPNARESCETQYF.